These T cell receptor beta chains were read from a single sample in a study of blood T cell repertoires in COVID-19. Sequenced by immunoSEQ multiplex PCR; TCRdb stores in-frame clones only, minus some. This sample has hundreds of thousands of clones, with about 90% found just once. Sequencing input: peripheral blood. These TCRs come from a man younger than 30 with COVID-19, enrolled during active disease. The CDR3 runs from the conserved cysteine through the conserved F or W. A D gene is named only where the DNA matches it firmly. Only part of the rows carry a size: once, few, many, or a class if the clone is expanded.

d_call: .; j_call: TRBJ2-2; v_call: TRBV7-7; clone_size: .; cdr3_nt: TGTGCCAGCAGCTTAGGGGGGCCGGGCACCGGGGAGCTGTTTTTT; cdr3_aa: CASSLGGPGTGELFF
d_call: TRBD2; j_call: TRBJ2-7; v_call: TRBV2; clone_size: .; cdr3_nt: TGTGCCAGCAGTCGAAGGCCTAGCGGGAGCAACGAGCAGTACTTC; cdr3_aa: CASSRRPSGSNEQYF
d_call: .; j_call: TRBJ1-4; v_call: TRBV5-1; clone_size: .; cdr3_nt: TGCGCCAGCAGCTTGATGGGGGGACCTAATGAAAAACTGTTTTTT; cdr3_aa: CASSLMGGPNEKLFF
d_call: .; j_call: TRBJ1-3; v_call: TRBV4-2; clone_size: .; cdr3_nt: TGTGCCAGCAGCCAAGATCATCCAGAAAACTCTGGAAACACCATATATTTT; cdr3_aa: CASSQDHPENSGNTIYF
d_call: .; j_call: TRBJ2-3; v_call: TRBV15; clone_size: .; cdr3_nt: TGTGCCACCAGCAGCCAAGAGATCTACCTAGGCTATAGCACAGATACGCAGTATTTT; cdr3_aa: CATSSQEIYLGYSTDTQYF
d_call: TRBD2; j_call: TRBJ2-1; v_call: TRBV23-1; clone_size: .; cdr3_nt: TGCGCCAGCAGTCATGGGGGCGGGAGGGCTAACAATGAGCAGTTCTTC; cdr3_aa: CASSHGGGRANNEQFF
d_call: .; j_call: TRBJ1-1; v_call: TRBV21-1; clone_size: few; cdr3_nt: TGTGCCAGCAGCCTATCCATTCAGAACACTGAAGCTTTCTTT; cdr3_aa: CASSLSIQNTEAFF
d_call: TRBD2; j_call: TRBJ2-5; v_call: TRBV7-6; clone_size: .; cdr3_nt: TGTGCCAGCAGCTCAAGGGGCGTCGCGGGGGTAAAAGAGACCCAGTACTTC; cdr3_aa: CASSSRGVAGVKETQYF
d_call: TRBD1; j_call: TRBJ2-7; v_call: TRBV15; clone_size: .; cdr3_nt: TGTGCCACCAGCAGACCCAGGGACAGGGCACACTACGAGCAGTACTTC; cdr3_aa: CATSRPRDRAHYEQYF
d_call: TRBD1; j_call: TRBJ2-5; v_call: TRBV9; clone_size: .; cdr3_nt: TGTGCCAGCAGCACCGGGACAGGGCAGTCAGAGACCCAGTACTTC; cdr3_aa: CASSTGTGQSETQYF
d_call: TRBD1; j_call: TRBJ1-1; v_call: TRBV2; clone_size: .; cdr3_nt: TGTGCCAGCCTGGGACAGGTGAACACTGAAGCTTTCTTT; cdr3_aa: CASLGQVNTEAFF
d_call: .; j_call: TRBJ1-5; v_call: TRBV6-6; clone_size: .; cdr3_nt: TGTGCCAGCAGTTACGCGGGGGGGGTCCAGCCCCAGCATTTT; cdr3_aa: CASSYAGGVQPQHF
d_call: .; j_call: TRBJ2-3; v_call: TRBV4-2; clone_size: .; cdr3_nt: TGTGCCAGCAGCCAAGAAGCCGTAAGGGGCCCAGATACGCAGTATTTT; cdr3_aa: CASSQEAVRGPDTQYF
d_call: .; j_call: TRBJ1-1; v_call: TRBV7-7; clone_size: few; cdr3_nt: TGTGCTAGCAGCTTATCGCAGGGAACTGAAGCTTTCTTT; cdr3_aa: CASSLSQGTEAFF
d_call: .; j_call: TRBJ2-2; v_call: TRBV19; clone_size: .; cdr3_nt: TGTGCCAGTAGTGACAGACGCACCGGGGAGCTGTTTTTT; cdr3_aa: CASSDRRTGELFF
d_call: TRBD2; j_call: TRBJ2-5; v_call: TRBV3-1/TRBV3-2; clone_size: .; cdr3_nt: TGTGCCAGCAGCCAACGGGAGGCGCGAGAGACCCAGTACTTC; cdr3_aa: CASSQREARETQYF
d_call: .; j_call: TRBJ2-5; v_call: TRBV15; clone_size: .; cdr3_nt: TGTGCCACCAGCAGGGGGCTGGTAAAGGGGGAGACCCAGTACTTC; cdr3_aa: CATSRGLVKGETQYF
d_call: TRBD1; j_call: TRBJ1-1; v_call: TRBV19; clone_size: .; cdr3_nt: TGTGCCAGTAGATCTACCAGGGGGACGAAGACTGAAGCTTTCTTT; cdr3_aa: CASRSTRGTKTEAFF
d_call: .; j_call: TRBJ1-4; v_call: TRBV6-5; clone_size: .; cdr3_nt: TGTGCCAGCGGGTGGGGCATTCCTAATGAAAAACTGTTTTTT; cdr3_aa: CASGWGIPNEKLFF
d_call: .; j_call: TRBJ1-5; v_call: TRBV13; clone_size: .; cdr3_nt: TGTGCCAGCAGCCAGGGAGGGCTTCGCAATCAGCCCCAGCATTTT; cdr3_aa: CASSQGGLRNQPQHF
d_call: .; j_call: TRBJ2-2; v_call: TRBV5-1; clone_size: .; cdr3_nt: TGCGCCAGCAGCTTGGATCTGGGGGCGGCCGGGGAGCTGTTTTTT; cdr3_aa: CASSLDLGAAGELFF
d_call: .; j_call: TRBJ2-7; v_call: TRBV6-5; clone_size: .; cdr3_nt: TGTGCCAGCAGCTATCGTAACGAGCAGTACTTC; cdr3_aa: CASSYRNEQYF
d_call: .; j_call: TRBJ1-5; v_call: TRBV21-1; clone_size: .; cdr3_nt: TGTGCCAGCAGCCCGGGACAGGGCCTTTGGAGCAATCAGCCCCAGCATTTT; cdr3_aa: CASSPGQGLWSNQPQHF
d_call: TRBD1; j_call: TRBJ2-7; v_call: TRBV6-4; clone_size: .; cdr3_nt: TGTGCCAGCCCCGCAGGGGGCGAGCAGTACTTC; cdr3_aa: CASPAGGEQYF
d_call: .; j_call: TRBJ1-3; v_call: TRBV9; clone_size: .; cdr3_nt: TGTGCCAGCAGCGTAGGGGCCTCTAAGGACACCTCTGGAAACACCATATATTTT; cdr3_aa: CASSVGASKDTSGNTIYF
d_call: .; j_call: TRBJ2-3; v_call: TRBV11-2; clone_size: .; cdr3_nt: TGTGCCAGCAGCTTGAGTCTTGGCACAGATACGCAGTATTTT; cdr3_aa: CASSLSLGTDTQYF
d_call: TRBD2; j_call: TRBJ2-1; v_call: TRBV25-1; clone_size: .; cdr3_nt: TGTGCCAGCAGTGGGGGACGGAGGACTAGCGGGCTCTTAGTTGAGCAGTTCTTC; cdr3_aa: CASSGGRRTSGLLVEQFF
d_call: .; j_call: TRBJ2-5; v_call: TRBV5-8; clone_size: .; cdr3_nt: TGTGCCAGCAGGCCTCAGGGAAGGGAGACCCAGTACTTC; cdr3_aa: CASRPQGRETQYF
d_call: .; j_call: TRBJ1-2; v_call: TRBV27; clone_size: .; cdr3_nt: TGTGCCAGCAGTCGATCCCAAAGGGACTGGTTGAACTATGGCTACACCTTC; cdr3_aa: CASSRSQRDWLNYGYTF
d_call: TRBD1; j_call: TRBJ1-2; v_call: TRBV30; clone_size: .; cdr3_nt: TGTGCCTGCAGGGGGCAAGTCTATGGCTACACCTTC; cdr3_aa: CACRGQVYGYTF
d_call: TRBD2; j_call: TRBJ2-7; v_call: TRBV5-1; clone_size: .; cdr3_nt: TGCGCCAGCAGCGTAAGGACTAGTCACGGTGAGCAGTACTTC; cdr3_aa: CASSVRTSHGEQYF
d_call: TRBD1; j_call: TRBJ2-2; v_call: TRBV7-9; clone_size: few; cdr3_nt: TGTGCCAGCAGCTGGGGACAGGGGGCCACCGGGGAGCTGTTTTTT; cdr3_aa: CASSWGQGATGELFF
d_call: TRBD1; j_call: TRBJ1-1; v_call: TRBV5-4; clone_size: .; cdr3_nt: TGTGCCAGCAGCTGGGGACAGGGGGACACTGAAGCTTTCTTT; cdr3_aa: CASSWGQGDTEAFF
d_call: .; j_call: TRBJ2-2; v_call: TRBV4-1; clone_size: .; cdr3_nt: TGCGCCAGCAGCCACGCGGGGACCCTGGGGAATACCGGGGAGCTGTTTTTT; cdr3_aa: CASSHAGTLGNTGELFF
d_call: .; j_call: TRBJ2-7; v_call: TRBV9; clone_size: .; cdr3_nt: TGTGCCAGCAGCCCACAGGCTTTAGACTACGAGCAGTACTTC; cdr3_aa: CASSPQALDYEQYF
d_call: TRBD1; j_call: TRBJ2-7; v_call: TRBV19; clone_size: .; cdr3_nt: TGTGCCAGTAGTGCGGCAGGGGGCTTGTACGAGCAGTACTTC; cdr3_aa: CASSAAGGLYEQYF
d_call: .; j_call: TRBJ1-3; v_call: TRBV5-5; clone_size: few; cdr3_nt: TGTGCCAGCAGCTTGGATGTCTCCTCTGGAAACACCATATATTTT; cdr3_aa: CASSLDVSSGNTIYF
d_call: TRBD2; j_call: TRBJ2-1; v_call: TRBV19; clone_size: .; cdr3_nt: TGTGCCAGTAGTTTAGCGGGAGTAGTTGTGGGTGAGCAGTTCTTC; cdr3_aa: CASSLAGVVVGEQFF
d_call: .; j_call: TRBJ1-1; v_call: TRBV14; clone_size: few; cdr3_nt: TGTGCCAGCAGCCAAAATCCGGCCGGGACTGAAGCTTTCTTT; cdr3_aa: CASSQNPAGTEAFF
d_call: .; j_call: TRBJ2-5; v_call: TRBV5-1; clone_size: .; cdr3_nt: TGCGCCAGCAGAGGGCAGGGCCTTAAGATCCAAGAGACCCAGTACTTC; cdr3_aa: CASRGQGLKIQETQYF
d_call: .; j_call: TRBJ2-4; v_call: TRBV11-2; clone_size: .; cdr3_nt: TGTGCCAGCAGCTTAGTCCTCCACATTCAGTACTTC; cdr3_aa: CASSLVLHIQYF